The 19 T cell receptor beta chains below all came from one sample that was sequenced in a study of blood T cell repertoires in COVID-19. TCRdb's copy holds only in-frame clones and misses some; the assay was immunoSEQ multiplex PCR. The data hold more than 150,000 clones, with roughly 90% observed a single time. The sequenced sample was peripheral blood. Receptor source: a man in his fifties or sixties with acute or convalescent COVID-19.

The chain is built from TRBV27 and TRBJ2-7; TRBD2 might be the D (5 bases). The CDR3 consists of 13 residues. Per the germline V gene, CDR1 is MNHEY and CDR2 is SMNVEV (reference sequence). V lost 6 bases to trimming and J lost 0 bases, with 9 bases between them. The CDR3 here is CASRRDISYEQYF. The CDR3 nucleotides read TGTGCCAGCAGGAGGGATATCTCCTACGAGCAGTACTTC.

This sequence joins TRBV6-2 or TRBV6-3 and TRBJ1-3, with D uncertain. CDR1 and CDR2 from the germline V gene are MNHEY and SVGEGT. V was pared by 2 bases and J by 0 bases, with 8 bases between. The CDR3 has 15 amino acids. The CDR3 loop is CASSYGAISGNTIYF. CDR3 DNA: TGTGCCAGCAGTTACGGAGCCATCTCTGGAAACACCATATATTTT.

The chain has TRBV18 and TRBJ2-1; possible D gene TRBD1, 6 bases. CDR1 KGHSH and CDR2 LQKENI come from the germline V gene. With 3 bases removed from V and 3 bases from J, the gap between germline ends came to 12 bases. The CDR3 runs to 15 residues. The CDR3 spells CASSPLRGVYNEQFF. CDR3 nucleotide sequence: TGTGCCAGCTCACCTCTCAGGGGCGTCTACAATGAGCAGTTCTTC. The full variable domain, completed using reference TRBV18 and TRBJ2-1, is NAGVMQNPRHLVRRRGQEARLRCSPMKGHSHVYWYRQLPEEGLKFMVYLQKENIIDESGMPKERFSAEFPKEGPSILRIQQVVRGDSAAYFCASSPLRGVYNEQFFGPGTRLTVL.

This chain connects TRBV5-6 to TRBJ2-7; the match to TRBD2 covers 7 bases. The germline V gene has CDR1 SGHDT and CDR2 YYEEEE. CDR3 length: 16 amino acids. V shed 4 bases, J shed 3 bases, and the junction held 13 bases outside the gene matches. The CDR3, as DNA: TGTGCCAGCAGCACTTTTAGGACTAGTAGGGTCTACGAGCAGTACTTC. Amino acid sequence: CASSTFRTSRVYEQYF.

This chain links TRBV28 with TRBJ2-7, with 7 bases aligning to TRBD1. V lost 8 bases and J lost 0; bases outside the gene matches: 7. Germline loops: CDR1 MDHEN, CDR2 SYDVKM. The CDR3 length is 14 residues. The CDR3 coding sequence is TGTGCCAGCGTACGGGACAGAAGCTCCTACGAGCAGTACTTC. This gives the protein CASVRDRSSYEQYF.

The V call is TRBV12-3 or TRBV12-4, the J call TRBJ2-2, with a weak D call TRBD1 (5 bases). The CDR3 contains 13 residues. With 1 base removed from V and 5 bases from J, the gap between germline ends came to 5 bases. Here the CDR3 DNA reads TGTGCCAGCAGTTTAGGACAGACCGGGGAGCTGTTTTTT. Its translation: CASSLGQTGELFF.

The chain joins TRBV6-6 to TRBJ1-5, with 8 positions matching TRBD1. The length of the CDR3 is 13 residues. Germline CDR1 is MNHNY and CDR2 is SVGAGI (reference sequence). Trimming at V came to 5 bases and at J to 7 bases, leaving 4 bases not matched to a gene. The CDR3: CASSLTGVQPQHF. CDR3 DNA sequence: TGTGCCAGCAGTCTGACAGGGGTGCAGCCCCAGCATTTT.

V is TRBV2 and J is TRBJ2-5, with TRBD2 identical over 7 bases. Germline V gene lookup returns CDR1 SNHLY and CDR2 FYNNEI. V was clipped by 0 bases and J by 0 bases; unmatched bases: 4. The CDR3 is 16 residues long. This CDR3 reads CASSEAGLQYQETQYF. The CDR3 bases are TGTGCCAGCAGTGAAGCGGGACTACAATACCAAGAGACCCAGTACTTC.

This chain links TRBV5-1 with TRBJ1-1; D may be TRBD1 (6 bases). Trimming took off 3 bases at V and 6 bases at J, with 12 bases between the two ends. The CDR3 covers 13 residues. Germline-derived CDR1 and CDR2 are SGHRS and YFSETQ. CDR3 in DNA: TGCGCCAGCAGCTCACAGGGTTTCTCTGAAGCTTTCTTT. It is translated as CASSSQGFSEAFF.

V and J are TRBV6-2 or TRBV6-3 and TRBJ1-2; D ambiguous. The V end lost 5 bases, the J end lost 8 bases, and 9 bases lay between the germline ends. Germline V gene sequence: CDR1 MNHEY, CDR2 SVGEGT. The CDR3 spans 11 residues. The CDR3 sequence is CASSNGGGYTF. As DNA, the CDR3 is TGTGCCAGCAGTAACGGCGGCGGCTACACCTTC.

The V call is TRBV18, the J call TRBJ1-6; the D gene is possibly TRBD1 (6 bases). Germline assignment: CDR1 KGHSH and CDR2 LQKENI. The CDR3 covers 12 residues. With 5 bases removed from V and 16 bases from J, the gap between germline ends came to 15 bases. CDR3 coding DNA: TGTGCCAGCTCAGTGGACAGAGGCTCTCTCCACTTT. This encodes CASSVDRGSLHF.

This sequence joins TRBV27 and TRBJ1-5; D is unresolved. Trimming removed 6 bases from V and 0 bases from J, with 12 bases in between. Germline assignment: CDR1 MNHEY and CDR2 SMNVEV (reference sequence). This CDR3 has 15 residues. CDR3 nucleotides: TGTGCCAGCAGCCGAGGTACTAATAGCAATCAGCCCCAGCATTTT. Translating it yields CASSRGTNSNQPQHF.

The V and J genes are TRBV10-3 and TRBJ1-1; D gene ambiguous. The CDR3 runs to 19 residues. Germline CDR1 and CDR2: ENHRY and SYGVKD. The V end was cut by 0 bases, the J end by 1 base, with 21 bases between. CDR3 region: CAISESKSGNFLRNTEAFF. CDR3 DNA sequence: TGTGCCATCAGTGAGTCTAAATCGGGGAATTTCCTCAGGAACACTGAAGCTTTCTTT.

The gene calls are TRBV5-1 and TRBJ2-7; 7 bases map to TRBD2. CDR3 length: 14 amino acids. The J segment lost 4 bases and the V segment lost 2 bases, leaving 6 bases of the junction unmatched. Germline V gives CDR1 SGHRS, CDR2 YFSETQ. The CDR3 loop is CASSFRGGGYEQYF. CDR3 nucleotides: TGCGCCAGCAGCTTTCGCGGGGGTGGGTACGAGCAGTACTTC. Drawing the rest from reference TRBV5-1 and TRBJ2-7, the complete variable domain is KAGVTQTPRYLIKTRGQQVTLSCSPISGHRSVSWYQQTPGQGLQFLFEYFSETQRNKGNFPGRFSGRQFSNSRSEMNVSTLELGDSALYLCASSFRGGGYEQYFGPGTRLTVT.

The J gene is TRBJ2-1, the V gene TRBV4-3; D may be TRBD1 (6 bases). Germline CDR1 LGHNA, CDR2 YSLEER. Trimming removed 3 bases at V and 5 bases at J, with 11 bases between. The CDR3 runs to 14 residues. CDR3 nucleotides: TGCGCCAGCAGCCAGACAGGAAGAAACAATGAGCAGTTCTTC. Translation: CASSQTGRNNEQFF.

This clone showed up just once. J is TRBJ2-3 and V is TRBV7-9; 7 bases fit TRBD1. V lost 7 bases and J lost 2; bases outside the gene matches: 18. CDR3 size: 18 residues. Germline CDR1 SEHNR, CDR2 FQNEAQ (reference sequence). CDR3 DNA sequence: TGTGCCAGCACCGTGGTTCTGAACCGGGACAGTTACACAGATACGCAGTATTTT. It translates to CASTVVLNRDSYTDTQYF.

The CDR3 loop is CASRGQDNQPQHF. CDR3 bases: TGTGCCAGCAGGGGGCAGGACAATCAGCCCCAGCATTTT. The chain is built from TRBV6-5 and TRBJ1-5; a possible D gene is TRBD1 (5 bases). Trimming pared 6 bases from V and 3 bases from J, leaving 9 bases between. Germline lookup yields CDR1 MNHEY and CDR2 SVGAGI. The CDR3 is 13 residues long.

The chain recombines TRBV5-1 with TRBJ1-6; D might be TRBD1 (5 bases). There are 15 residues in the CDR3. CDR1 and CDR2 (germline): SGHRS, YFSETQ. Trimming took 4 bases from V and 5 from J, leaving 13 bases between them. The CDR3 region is CASSTGFLDNSPLHF. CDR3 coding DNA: TGCGCCAGCAGCACAGGCTTTCTAGATAATTCACCCCTCCACTTT.

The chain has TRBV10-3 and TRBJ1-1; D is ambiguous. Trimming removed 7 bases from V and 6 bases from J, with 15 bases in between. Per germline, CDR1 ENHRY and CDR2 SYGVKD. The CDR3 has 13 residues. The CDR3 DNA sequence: TGTGCCATCAATGGCGGTTACGGTTCTGAAGCTTTCTTT. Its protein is CAINGGYGSEAFF.